This is a list of T cell receptor beta chains from one sample in a study of PD-L1 blockade in urothelial cancer. Assay used: immunoSEQ multiplex PCR; TCRdb lists only in-frame clones, some missing. The sample lists about 74,000 clones; 80% to 85% were seen once. The source was PBMCs, collected around atezolizumab (anti-PD-L1) treatment. These receptors all stem from an older man with urothelial cancer. Each CDR3 is given without its conserved first and last residue. The order of the fields is V gene, J gene, CDR3 protein.

v_gene: TRBV12-2
j_gene: TRBJ1-3
CDR3aa: ASRLDRLGNTIY

v_gene: TRBV29-1
j_gene: TRBJ2-3
CDR3aa: SSAPGAGGPDTQY

v_gene: TRBV11-2
j_gene: TRBJ2-7
CDR3aa: ASSYAGDRGREQY

v_gene: TRBV18
j_gene: TRBJ1-2
CDR3aa: ASSPPQADYGYT

v_gene: TRBV5-1
j_gene: TRBJ2-3
CDR3aa: ASSLVSGASTDTQY

v_gene: TRBV5-1
j_gene: TRBJ2-7
CDR3aa: ASNREGLYEQY

v_gene: TRBV29-1
j_gene: TRBJ2-5
CDR3aa: SVVSPKTQY

v_gene: TRBV19
j_gene: TRBJ1-3
CDR3aa: ASIADSGNTIY

v_gene: TRBV7-8
j_gene: TRBJ2-4
CDR3aa: ASRRTRINIQY

v_gene: TRBV28
j_gene: TRBJ2-7
CDR3aa: ASSSKAGVYEQY

v_gene: TRBV5-6
j_gene: TRBJ2-1
CDR3aa: ASSFTRSSYNEQF

v_gene: TRBV29-1
j_gene: TRBJ2-3
CDR3aa: SVGTHRATRTDTQY

v_gene: TRBV29-1
j_gene: TRBJ2-1
CDR3aa: SVPIGLPSYNEQF

v_gene: TRBV6-1
j_gene: TRBJ2-1
CDR3aa: ASSEVRRYNEQF

v_gene: TRBV2
j_gene: TRBJ2-2
CDR3aa: ASSESRSNTGELF

v_gene: TRBV28
j_gene: TRBJ1-5
CDR3aa: ASSLDGYSNQPQH

v_gene: TRBV29-1
j_gene: TRBJ1-1
CDR3aa: SVEGEMIGSTEAF

v_gene: TRBV7-8
j_gene: TRBJ2-3
CDR3aa: ASSLGTSGTITDTQY

v_gene: TRBV28
j_gene: TRBJ1-5
CDR3aa: ASSLLSGGGDQPQH

v_gene: TRBV25-1
j_gene: TRBJ2-7
CDR3aa: ASSSGGYEQY

v_gene: TRBV5-8
j_gene: TRBJ2-1
CDR3aa: ASSLLGTSGSKGAYNEQF

v_gene: TRBV6-1
j_gene: TRBJ2-5
CDR3aa: ASSEKAVGTGGLFQY

v_gene: TRBV9
j_gene: TRBJ2-7
CDR3aa: ASSVDRDYEQY

v_gene: TRBV7-9
j_gene: TRBJ1-3
CDR3aa: ASSPTGSTIY

v_gene: TRBV6-5
j_gene: TRBJ1-1
CDR3aa: ASRPKNEAF

v_gene: TRBV6-1
j_gene: TRBJ2-1
CDR3aa: ASSALAGGQNEQF

v_gene: TRBV28
j_gene: TRBJ1-2
CDR3aa: ASSTTGQPNYGYT

v_gene: TRBV30
j_gene: TRBJ1-3
CDR3aa: AWCTGSPGNTIY